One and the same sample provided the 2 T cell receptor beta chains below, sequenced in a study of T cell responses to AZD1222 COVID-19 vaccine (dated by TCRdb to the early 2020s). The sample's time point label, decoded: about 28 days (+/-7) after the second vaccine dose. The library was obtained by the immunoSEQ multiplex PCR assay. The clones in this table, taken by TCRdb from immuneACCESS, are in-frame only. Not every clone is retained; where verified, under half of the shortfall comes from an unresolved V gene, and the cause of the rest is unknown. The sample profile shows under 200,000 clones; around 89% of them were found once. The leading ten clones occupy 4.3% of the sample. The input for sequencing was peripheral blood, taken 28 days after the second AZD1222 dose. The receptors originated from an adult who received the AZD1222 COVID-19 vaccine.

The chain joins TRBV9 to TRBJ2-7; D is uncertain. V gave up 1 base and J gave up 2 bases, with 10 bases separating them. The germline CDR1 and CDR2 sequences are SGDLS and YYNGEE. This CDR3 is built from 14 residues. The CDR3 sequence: CASSVSGDPYEQYF. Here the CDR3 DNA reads TGTGCCAGCAGCGTATCTGGGGATCCCTACGAGCAGTACTTC.

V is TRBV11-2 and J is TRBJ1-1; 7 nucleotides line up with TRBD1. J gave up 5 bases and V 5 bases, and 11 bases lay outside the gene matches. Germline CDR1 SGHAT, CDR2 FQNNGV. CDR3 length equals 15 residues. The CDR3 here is CASSPRQGSLTEAFF. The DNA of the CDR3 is TGTGCCAGCAGCCCACGACAGGGTAGTCTTACTGAAGCTTTCTTT.